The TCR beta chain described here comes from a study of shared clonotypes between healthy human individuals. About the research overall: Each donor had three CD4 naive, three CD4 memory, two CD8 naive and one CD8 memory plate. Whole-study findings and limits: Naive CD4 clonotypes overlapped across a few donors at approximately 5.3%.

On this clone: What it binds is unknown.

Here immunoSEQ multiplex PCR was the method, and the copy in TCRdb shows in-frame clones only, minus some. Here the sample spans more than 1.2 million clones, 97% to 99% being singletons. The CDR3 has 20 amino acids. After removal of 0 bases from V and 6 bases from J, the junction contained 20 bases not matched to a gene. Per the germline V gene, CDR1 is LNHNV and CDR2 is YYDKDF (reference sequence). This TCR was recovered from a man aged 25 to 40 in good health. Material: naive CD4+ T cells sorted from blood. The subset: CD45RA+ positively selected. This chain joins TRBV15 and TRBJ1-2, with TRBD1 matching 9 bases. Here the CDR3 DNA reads TGTGCCACCAGCAGAGACATCCCCGGGTTGGGGACAGGGCAGAGGCATGGCTACACCTTC. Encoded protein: CATSRDIPGLGTGQRHGYTF.